This is a list of T cell receptor beta chains from one sample in a study of blood T cell repertoires in COVID-19. TCRdb keeps only in-frame clones here, not all; method: immunoSEQ multiplex PCR. The sample lists fewer than 250,000 clones; roughly 84% were seen once. The specimen sequenced was peripheral blood. Receptors were obtained from a man in his thirties or forties with active or convalescent COVID-19. CDR3s include the opening cysteine and the closing phenylalanine or tryptophan. D genes are given only for firm matches. Only part of the rows carry a size: once, few, many, or a class if the clone is expanded.

>TRBV6-5|TRBD2|.|TRBJ2-7
TGTGCCAGCAGTAGGACTAGCGGGAGGTATGAGCAGTACTTC
CASSRTSGRYEQYF
>TRBV18|.|.|TRBJ1-2
TGTGCCAGCTCACCAAGGGAGGGCAATGGCTACACCTTC
CASSPREGNGYTF
>TRBV6-5|.|few|TRBJ1-2
TGTGCCAGCAGTACCCTGACGAGGGGCTACACCTTC
CASSTLTRGYTF
>TRBV2|.|.|TRBJ2-1
TGTGCCAGGACGGGAAACTCCTACAATGAGCAGTTCTTC
CARTGNSYNEQFF
>TRBV6-5|.|.|TRBJ1-3
TGTGCCAGCACCCCCCCCGGCTCTGGAAACACCATATATTTT
CASTPPGSGNTIYF
>TRBV10-2|TRBD2|.|TRBJ2-1
TGCGCCAGCAGTTGGACTAGCGGGGGGTCGAGCTCCTACAATGAGCAGTTCTTC
CASSWTSGGSSSYNEQFF
>TRBV19|TRBD2|.|TRBJ2-1
TGTGCCAGTAGTATAGCCCCCCCCCTAGCGGGAAGGGGGGATGAGCAGTTCTTC
CASSIAPPLAGRGDEQFF
>TRBV7-9|TRBD1|.|TRBJ2-5
TGTGCCAGCAGCCCAGGGACAGTGGGGGAGACCCAGTACTTC
CASSPGTVGETQYF
>TRBV7-9|TRBD2|.|TRBJ2-1
TGTGCCAGCAGCCCCCCCCGGGGGGTCGATGAGCAGTTCTTC
CASSPPRGVDEQFF
>TRBV19|.|many|TRBJ1-4
TGTGCCAGTAGTCGGGTTGGCGGGGAAAAACTGTTTTTT
CASSRVGGEKLFF
>TRBV18|.|.|TRBJ1-4
TGTGCCAGCTCCCCCGCTGAGGGTGAAAAACTGTTTTTT
CASSPAEGEKLFF
>TRBV6-5|.|few|TRBJ1-2
TGTGCCAGCAAGGACTTAAGAGGCTACACCTTC
CASKDLRGYTF
>TRBV27|.|.|TRBJ1-4
TGTGCCAGCAGCCCGCGATGGGGGCGGGCTAATGAAAAACTGTTTTTT
CASSPRWGRANEKLFF
>TRBV19|.|.|TRBJ2-1
TGTGCCAGCGCGGAATCTCGCAATGAGCAGTTCTTC
CASAESRNEQFF
>TRBV9|TRBD2|.|TRBJ2-3
TGTGCCAGCAGCGCCCCACTAGCGGGTCACACAGATACGCAGTATTTT
CASSAPLAGHTDTQYF